This is a list of T cell receptor beta chains from one sample in a study of T cell repertoires in aging, cancer and after chemotherapy. TCRdb used MiXCR to reprocess the multiplex PCR reads, holding one entry per CDR3 protein. The sample lists about 7,700 distinct CDR3 sequences; approximately 52% were seen once. Sequences were obtained from blood. Receptor source: a human donor with a solid tumor. Both conserved end residues are part of each CDR3. The order of the fields is clone size, D gene, J gene, V gene, CDR3 DNA, CDR3 protein. The D gene is left open where the match is weak. The size field is filled for only some rows; it gives once, few, many or a size class.

size: .; D: TRBD1; J: TRBJ2-3; V: TRBV24-1; DNA: TGTGCCACCAGTGACAACCGGGACAGGGGGCGCACAGATACGCAGTATTTT; CDR3: CATSDNRDRGRTDTQYF
size: few; D: TRBD1; J: TRBJ1-2; V: TRBV20-1; DNA: TGCAGTGCTACACGACAGGGTAGGGACTATGGCTACACCTTC; CDR3: CSATRQGRDYGYTF
size: .; D: .; J: TRBJ2-7; V: TRBV6-2/TRBV6-3; DNA: TGTGCCAGCAGTTTGAACAGGGTCCCTCACGAGCAGTACTTC; CDR3: CASSLNRVPHEQYF
size: .; D: .; J: TRBJ1-6; V: TRBV5-5; DNA: TGTGCCAGCAACCTTCTCAGGATAGTAAATAATTCACCCCTCCACTTT; CDR3: CASNLLRIVNNSPLHF
size: .; D: TRBD2; J: TRBJ2-7; V: TRBV20-1; DNA: TGCAGTGCACCCCGGGCGGGAGCCTCGGAGCAGTACTTC; CDR3: CSAPRAGASEQYF
size: .; D: .; J: TRBJ2-5; V: TRBV20-1; DNA: TGCAGTGCTAGGGAGCGGCAAGAGACCCAGTACTTC; CDR3: CSARERQETQYF
size: few; D: TRBD2; J: TRBJ2-7; V: TRBV29-1; DNA: TGCAGCGTTGGGGGGGGATCTAGGGAGCAGTACTTC; CDR3: CSVGGGSREQYF
size: .; D: TRBD1; J: TRBJ1-4; V: TRBV27; DNA: TGTGCCAGCAGTGGGACAGGGTTGGGCGAAAAACTGTTTTTT; CDR3: CASSGTGLGEKLFF
size: .; D: TRBD1; J: TRBJ1-5; V: TRBV27; DNA: TGTGCCAGTCCTCAGGGGGCTCAAGAACAGCCCCAGCATTTT; CDR3: CASPQGAQEQPQHF
size: .; D: .; J: TRBJ2-1; V: TRBV7-6; DNA: TGTGCCAGCAGCCCCGCGGGGTCCTACAATGAGCAGTTCTTC; CDR3: CASSPAGSYNEQFF
size: .; D: .; J: TRBJ2-5; V: TRBV7-3; DNA: TGTGCCAGCTCAAGGGGTTACCAAGAGACCCAGTACTTC; CDR3: CASSRGYQETQYF
size: .; D: .; J: TRBJ2-5; V: TRBV7-2; DNA: TGTGCCAGCAGCCCCTCGACCGGGACCCAGTACTTC; CDR3: CASSPSTGTQYF
size: .; D: .; J: TRBJ1-2; V: TRBV12-3/TRBV12-4; DNA: TGTGCCTCTTACCCCAGGGGTTTCTATGGCTACACCTTC; CDR3: CASYPRGFYGYTF
size: .; D: .; J: TRBJ2-5; V: TRBV6-2/TRBV6-3; DNA: TGTGCCAGCAGTCCCCGGGGAGGCCAAGAGACCCAGTACTTC; CDR3: CASSPRGGQETQYF
size: few; D: .; J: TRBJ1-5; V: TRBV30; DNA: TGTGCCTGGAGTCCTGGGGGGGGGGCATGGCAGCCCCAGCATTTT; CDR3: CAWSPGGGAWQPQHF
size: .; D: .; J: TRBJ1-5; V: TRBV19; DNA: TGTGCCAGTAGTATCTACAGTAGCAATCAGCCCCAGCATTTT; CDR3: CASSIYSSNQPQHF
size: .; D: .; J: TRBJ2-7; V: TRBV7-2; DNA: TGTGCCAGCAGCTTAGTAGACGGGAACACCTACGAGCAGTACTTC; CDR3: CASSLVDGNTYEQYF
size: .; D: .; J: TRBJ2-5; V: TRBV6-2/TRBV6-3; DNA: TGTGCCTCTAGGGGGCAAGAGACCCAGTACTTC; CDR3: CASRGQETQYF
size: .; D: .; J: TRBJ2-7; V: TRBV10-2; DNA: TGCGCCAGCAGTGAGTCTTTCAGTACCGAGCAGTACTTC; CDR3: CASSESFSTEQYF
size: .; D: .; J: TRBJ2-7; V: TRBV12-3/TRBV12-4; DNA: TGTGCCAGCAGTTTGGGCGTCGTTAACTACGAGCAGTACTTC; CDR3: CASSLGVVNYEQYF
size: few; D: TRBD2; J: TRBJ2-1; V: TRBV7-2; DNA: TGTGCCAGCAGCAAGACTAGCGGGACATACAATGAGCAGTTCTTC; CDR3: CASSKTSGTYNEQFF
size: .; D: .; J: TRBJ1-3; V: TRBV28; DNA: TGTGCCAGCAGCCTTTGGGACGCTGGAAACACCATATATTTT; CDR3: CASSLWDAGNTIYF
size: .; D: TRBD2; J: TRBJ2-1; V: TRBV7-6; DNA: TGTGCCAGCAGCTTTTCCTATGGTATCGGGGGGGACTACAATGAGCAGTTCTTC; CDR3: CASSFSYGIGGDYNEQFF
size: few; D: .; J: TRBJ2-2; V: TRBV19; DNA: TGTGCCAGTAGTAAACAGAGAAGCACCAAAGCGAACACCGGGGAGCTGTTTTTT; CDR3: CASSKQRSTKANTGELFF
size: few; D: .; J: TRBJ1-6; V: TRBV6-5; DNA: TGTGCCAGCACCCTCAAAGGGGTACCCCTCCACTTT; CDR3: CASTLKGVPLHF
size: few; D: .; J: TRBJ1-2; V: TRBV21-1; DNA: TGTGCCAGCAGCCCTGGGGGACAGGGGGCTGAGGGCTACACCTTC; CDR3: CASSPGGQGAEGYTF
size: few; D: .; J: TRBJ1-4; V: TRBV28; DNA: TGTGCCAGCAGTTTAGCCGGAAGGGTTGAAAAACTGTTTTTT; CDR3: CASSLAGRVEKLFF
size: .; D: TRBD1; J: TRBJ1-1; V: TRBV19; DNA: TGTGCCAGTAGAGACTCGACAGGGAGTGGTAGCGGCACTGAAGCTTTCTTT; CDR3: CASRDSTGSGSGTEAFF
size: few; D: .; J: TRBJ1-2; V: TRBV20-1; DNA: TGCAGTGCGGAGACGGACTCCGATGGTTTAGGCTACACCTTC; CDR3: CSAETDSDGLGYTF
size: .; D: .; J: TRBJ1-2; V: TRBV10-3; DNA: TGTGCCATCAGTCCCCGACAAGGGAACTATGGCTACACCTTC; CDR3: CAISPRQGNYGYTF
size: few; D: .; J: TRBJ1-6; V: TRBV11-1; DNA: TGTGCCAGCAGCTGGGGAATCGGGTTCCGTTCACCCCTCCACTTT; CDR3: CASSWGIGFRSPLHF
size: .; D: .; J: TRBJ2-7; V: TRBV6-5; DNA: TGTGCCAGTAGAACAAGCTCCTACGAGCAGTACTTC; CDR3: CASRTSSYEQYF
size: .; D: .; J: TRBJ2-7; V: TRBV19; DNA: TGTGCCAGTAGTATAGATCCGGGCTACGAGCAGTACTTC; CDR3: CASSIDPGYEQYF
size: .; D: .; J: TRBJ2-2; V: TRBV19; DNA: TGTGCCAGTGCCCTCCAGAACACCGGGGAGCTGTTTTTT; CDR3: CASALQNTGELFF
size: .; D: .; J: TRBJ1-2; V: TRBV6-1; DNA: TGTGCCAGCAGCCTATGGTTGGGTGATGGCTACACCTTC; CDR3: CASSLWLGDGYTF
size: few; D: .; J: TRBJ2-3; V: TRBV19; DNA: TGTGCCAGTAGTATGGACAGCTCAGATACGCAGTATTTT; CDR3: CASSMDSSDTQYF
size: .; D: TRBD1; J: TRBJ2-7; V: TRBV10-3; DNA: TGTGCCATCACAGGGGGTAGCTCCTACGAGCAGTACTTC; CDR3: CAITGGSSYEQYF
size: few; D: TRBD1; J: TRBJ1-1; V: TRBV27; DNA: TGTGCCAGCAGCACGGACAGGGGGCTGGCTGAAGCTTTCTTT; CDR3: CASSTDRGLAEAFF
size: few; D: .; J: TRBJ2-6; V: TRBV7-2; DNA: TGTGCCAGCAGCTTAATGACTCCGACCCCTGGGGCCAACGTCCTGACTTTC; CDR3: CASSLMTPTPGANVLTF
size: few; D: .; J: TRBJ1-2; V: TRBV19; DNA: TGTGCCAGTACTGTAGCTGTTCGGAGACTACCAAATTCCTATGGCTACACCTTC; CDR3: CASTVAVRRLPNSYGYTF